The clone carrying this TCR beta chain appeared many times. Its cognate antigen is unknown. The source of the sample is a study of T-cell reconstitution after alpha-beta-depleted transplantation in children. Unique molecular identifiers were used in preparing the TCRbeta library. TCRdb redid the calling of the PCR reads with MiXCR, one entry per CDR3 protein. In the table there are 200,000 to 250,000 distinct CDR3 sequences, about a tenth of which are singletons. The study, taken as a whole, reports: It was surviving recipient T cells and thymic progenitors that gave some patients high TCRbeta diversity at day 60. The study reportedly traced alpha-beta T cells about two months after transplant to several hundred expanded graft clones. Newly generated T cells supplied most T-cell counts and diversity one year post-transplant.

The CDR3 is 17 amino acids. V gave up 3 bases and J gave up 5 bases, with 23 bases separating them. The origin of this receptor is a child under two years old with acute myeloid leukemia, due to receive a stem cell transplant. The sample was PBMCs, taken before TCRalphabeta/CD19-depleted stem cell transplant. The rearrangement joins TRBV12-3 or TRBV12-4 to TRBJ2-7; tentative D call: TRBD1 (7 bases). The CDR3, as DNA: TGTGCCAGCAGTTTGCACAGGGGAGGACTGGAGGAGAACGAGCAGTACTTC. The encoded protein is CASSLHRGGLEENEQYF.